This record looks at one TCR beta chain sequence and its context. This entry belongs to a study of blood T cell repertoires in COVID-19. As for the study in general: The study drew acute and convalescent COVID-19 samples from the United States, Italy and Spain. T cells, B-cell-depleted T cells, or PBMCs supplied cDNA or gDNA.

Germline V lookup: CDR1 MNHEY, CDR2 SVGEGT. CDR3 size: 18 residues. Trimming took 2 bases from V and 2 from J, leaving 22 bases between them. Original processing methods: Scientists estimated how many nucleated cells there were by amplifying reference gene primers. Data came from immunoSEQ multiplex PCR; TCRdb stores just in-frame clones and leaves some out. V, J and clone size are taken as reported in that table, and D and trimming were inferred from the DNA itself. The table includes fewer than 80,000 clones, 80% detected once. This chain connects TRBV6-2 or TRBV6-3 to TRBJ2-7, with D perhaps TRBD1 (6 bases). Material for sequencing was peripheral blood. The clonotype originates from a human donor in a cohort sampled during active COVID-19. Here the CDR3 reads CASSYPLHRETPTYEQYF. CDR3 nucleotides: TGTGCCAGCAGTTACCCCTTGCACAGGGAAACCCCAACCTACGAGCAGTACTTC.